This T cell receptor beta chain was recorded in a study of T cell changes during pregnancy in multiple sclerosis. Repertoires were generated with immunoSEQ multiplex PCR, while TCRdb's copy carries only in-frame clones and drops some. This table holds 45,000 or so clones, around 96% found once. Trimming cost V 3 bases and J 8 bases, with 10 bases left between them. There are 12 residues in the CDR3. The germline V gene encodes CDR1 LNHNV and CDR2 YYDKDF (reference sequence). The sequence was obtained from a female donor with multiple sclerosis, enrolled in a pregnancy study. The rearrangement joins TRBV15 to TRBJ1-2, with no clear D. Sequencing used peripheral blood, obtained in the second trimester of pregnancy. The CDR3 reads CATSSGDGGYTF. For the CDR3, the DNA is TGTGCCACCAGCAGCGGGGATGGGGGCTACACCTTC.